The rows below give T cell receptor beta chains drawn from one sample of a study of human T cells and chemical hapten exposure. MiXCR, applied by TCRdb to the reads, yields one record per CDR3 protein. This sample has more than 100,000 distinct CDR3 sequences, with over 7.5% found just once. The sample taken for sequencing was whole blood. The receptor set was obtained from a human donor in good health. Some clones in this sample may be carry-over from other donors' samples. CDR3s include the opening cysteine and the closing phenylalanine or tryptophan. The order of the fields is J gene, CDR3 length, V gene, CDR3 protein.

TRBJ2-7,16,TRBV5-1,CASSPDLRAGAYEQYF
TRBJ1-1,15,TRBV28,CASRKGARENTEAFF
TRBJ2-7,15,TRBV20-1,CSAREGGGRAYEQYF
TRBJ2-7,14,TRBV20-1,CSVREAVPLYEQYF
TRBJ2-5,16,TRBV6-5,CASSYSGTSGQETQYF
TRBJ2-3,13,TRBV20-1,CSALLSTGSTQYF
TRBJ2-2,15,TRBV4-3,CASSQEAGGTGELFF
TRBJ1-1,13,TRBV9,CASGGGMNTEAFF
TRBJ1-4,16,TRBV20-1,CSAPKPGGVPNEKLFF
TRBJ1-5,13,TRBV5-6,CASSYGPSEPQHF
TRBJ1-1,14,TRBV4-2,CASSHSGQGTEAFF
TRBJ2-7,15,TRBV20-1,CSARDGSSSAYEQYF
TRBJ2-5,14,TRBV12-3/TRBV12-4,CASSLSGPPETQYF
TRBJ2-3,14,TRBV20-1,CSASDSLSTDTQYF
TRBJ1-1,14,TRBV27,CASSLSLMNTEAFF
TRBJ2-7,14,TRBV3-1,CASSQGTGSYEQYF
TRBJ2-2,13,TRBV7-3,CASSPVLAGELFF
TRBJ2-7,13,TRBV29-1,CSVWTGGLGEQYF
TRBJ1-4,12,TRBV12-3/TRBV12-4,CASSLERQKLFF
TRBJ1-4,16,TRBV7-9,CASSPKRGESDEKLFF
TRBJ2-6,17,TRBV27,CASSLRATGQGANVLTF
TRBJ2-7,16,TRBV7-9,CASSSKEGGNSYEQYF
TRBJ2-3,19,TRBV20-1,CSARDLGAMLAGATDTQYF
TRBJ2-5,17,TRBV6-1,CASSGGLAGALKGTQYF
TRBJ2-2,16,TRBV12-3/TRBV12-4,CASSLAMREDTGELFF
TRBJ2-5,15,TRBV6-1,CASGTSGGSQETQYF
TRBJ1-2,12,TRBV20-1,CSARGKGDGYTF